Below, 18 T cell receptor beta chains from the same sample are listed, as sequenced in a study of naive and memory T cell subsets. The beta constant-region primer was an equimolar mix of two oligonucleotides covering TRBC1 and TRBC2. Four rounds of PCR amplified the ligated cDNA using nested alpha and beta constant-region primers plus SP2. Using its own MiXCR run on the UMI-ligation and nested PCR reads, TCRdb lists one record per CDR3 protein. The data show under 25,000 distinct CDR3 sequences, roughly 9.1% seen once. Sequenced input: central memory CD8+ T cells from blood. The receptor source for this set is a human donor in good health.

This clonotype was counted at least ten times. The rearrangement uses TRBV6-2 or TRBV6-3 and TRBJ2-5; possible D gene TRBD1, 6 bases. Trimming took off 6 bases at V and 4 bases at J, with 18 bases between the two ends. CDR3 size: 15 residues. Germline-derived CDR1 and CDR2 are MNHEY and SVGEGT. The CDR3, as DNA: TGTGCCAGCAGACACTTCCAACAGGGTGCAGAGACCCAGTACTTC. Translation gives CASRHFQQGAETQYF.

J is TRBJ2-1 and V is TRBV20-1; 9 bases are a match to TRBD2. From germline, CDR1 is DFQATT and CDR2 SNEGSKA (reference sequence). The CDR3 spans 17 residues. Germline trimming cut 1 base from V and 1 base from J; bases unmatched to any gene: 8. The CDR3 sequence: CSARVNSGSNSYNEQFF. The CDR3 DNA sequence: TGCAGTGCTAGAGTAAATAGCGGGAGTAATTCCTACAATGAGCAGTTCTTC.

This clonotype has at least ten counts. V usage is TRBV15 and J usage is TRBJ2-2, with 10 bases aligning to TRBD1. Germline loops: CDR1 LNHNV, CDR2 YYDKDF (reference sequence). The J segment lost 5 bases and the V segment lost 5 bases, leaving 2 bases of the junction unmatched. The CDR3 has 14 residues. CDR3 amino acids: CATSGGQGTGELFF. In nucleotides, the CDR3 is TGTGCCACCAGCGGGGGACAGGGGACCGGGGAGCTGTTTTTT.

This clonotype was counted ten times or more. The chain is built from TRBV19 and TRBJ1-1, with 8 nucleotides matching TRBD1. The V gene's germline CDR1 is LNHDA and CDR2 SQIVND (reference sequence). This CDR3 has 14 amino acids. J was trimmed by 0 bases and V by 10 bases; bases with no gene match: 7. The CDR3 DNA reads as TGTGCCACCACAAGGGGACAGGTGAACACTGAAGCTTTCTTT. This codes for CATTRGQVNTEAFF.

The table lists this clonotype with a few counts. The chain is built from TRBV6-2 or TRBV6-3 and TRBJ2-5; TRBD2 might be the D (6 bases). This CDR3 contains 15 residues. V was cut by 2 bases and J by 5 bases, with 15 bases left in between. Germline values: CDR1 MNHEY, CDR2 SVGEGT. The CDR3: CASSYTTGVLETQYF. CDR3 nucleotides: TGTGCCAGCAGTTACACGACGGGAGTTTTGGAGACCCAGTACTTC.

This clonotype was recorded many times. The chain carries TRBV5-4 and TRBJ2-2; D is undetermined. Germline V lookup: CDR1 SGHNT, CDR2 YYREEE (reference sequence). The CDR3 runs to 12 residues. Trimming took 5 bases from V and 4 from J, leaving 6 bases between them. CDR3 DNA: TGTGCCAGCAGTGAGATCACCGGGGAGCTGTTTTTT. Translating it yields CASSEITGELFF.

V usage is TRBV11-2 and J usage is TRBJ2-2; no firm D call. The CDR3 contains 13 residues. Looked up from germline, CDR1 is SGHAT and CDR2 is FQNNGV. CDR3 in DNA: TGTGCTACGGAGACCCAGTGGACCGGGGAGCTGTTTTTT. It specifies CATETQWTGELFF.

Relative to its sample, this clonotype is medium-sized. The gene calls are TRBV6-5 and TRBJ2-1; D remains ambiguous. The CDR3 sequence is 16 residues long. V was trimmed by 4 bases and J by 0 bases, leaving 13 bases between them. The germline V gene encodes CDR1 MNHEY and CDR2 SVGAGI. The CDR3 bases are TGTGCCAGCAGTTCAGACCCAGCAAGCTCCTACAATGAGCAGTTCTTC. This translates into CASSSDPASSYNEQFF.

The chain employs TRBV7-6 and TRBJ2-7; D is unclear. CDR3 length equals 13 residues. Germline-derived CDR1 and CDR2 are SGHVS and FNYEAQ. V shed 2 bases and J shed 7 bases, with 12 bases lying between them. The CDR3 sequence: CASSLSQTREQYF. The CDR3 DNA sequence: TGTGCCAGCAGCTTATCCCAGACGAGGGAGCAGTACTTC.

The chain recombines TRBV5-8 with TRBJ2-3; tentatively, D is TRBD1 (6 bases). The CDR3 sequence is 18 residues long. Trimming shortened V by 1 base and J by 2 bases, and 20 bases separated the two germline ends. Germline CDR1 reads SGHTS; CDR2 reads YDEGEE. The CDR3 is CASSLIILRQENTDTQYF. CDR3 nucleotide sequence: TGTGCCAGCAGCTTGATAATTCTAAGACAGGAGAACACAGATACGCAGTATTTT.

This clonotype was found many times. The CDR3 bases are TGTGCCACCAGTCAGGGACTAGCGGAGTCGGGGGAGCTGTTTTTT. Its protein product is CATSQGLAESGELFF. The chain employs TRBV15 and TRBJ2-2, with 11 bases that match TRBD2. Germline CDR1 and CDR2: LNHNV and YYDKDF (reference sequence). V lost 6 bases, J lost 8 bases, and 8 bases stayed unmatched. The CDR3 runs 15 residues. Full variable domain (outside the CDR3, taken from reference TRBV15 and TRBJ2-2): DAMVIQNPRYQVTQFGKPVTLSCSQTLNHNVMYWYQQKSSQAPKLLFHYYDKDFNNEADTPDNFQSRRPNTSFCFLDIRSPGLGDTAMYLCATSQGLAESGELFFGEGSRLTVL.

This clonotype appeared a few times. The J gene is TRBJ2-1, the V gene TRBV9; D may be TRBD1 (5 bases). Germline loops: CDR1 SGDLS, CDR2 YYNGEE. The CDR3 has 15 amino acids. The V and J ends lost 2 bases and 4 bases respectively, with 13 bases between them. CDR3 DNA sequence: TGTGCCAGCAGCGTTCAGGGTGTCGGGTACAATGAGCAGTTCTTC. Its protein product is CASSVQGVGYNEQFF.

This clonotype has more than one count but fewer than ten. The V and J genes are TRBV18 and TRBJ2-5; D possibly matches TRBD1 or TRBD2 (5 bases each). From germline, CDR1 is KGHSH and CDR2 LQKENI. The V end lost 8 bases, the J end lost 2 bases, and 18 bases lay between the germline ends. The CDR3 spans 15 residues. The CDR3 DNA sequence: TGTGCCAGCACGGGACCATTGGGGAAACAAGAGACCCAGTACTTC. Translating gives CASTGPLGKQETQYF.

This clonotype was seen more than once but under ten times. In nucleotides, the CDR3 is TGCGCCAGCAGCTACGTAGGGGGGGATCTCACCGGGGAGCTGTTTTTT. Translating it yields CASSYVGGDLTGELFF. The J gene is TRBJ2-2, the V gene TRBV5-1, with D tentatively TRBD2 (7 bases). Per germline, CDR1 SGHRS and CDR2 YFSETQ. V lost 3 bases and J lost 4, with 16 bases in between. This CDR3 is 16 amino acids long.

This clonotype was picked up a small number of times. The chain carries TRBV4-1 and TRBJ2-1; either TRBD1 or TRBD2 may fit D (5 bases each). The V and J ends lost 3 bases and 2 bases respectively, with 11 bases between them. Germline V gives CDR1 MGHRA, CDR2 YSYEKL. This CDR3 comprises 15 residues. CDR3 DNA sequence: TGCGCCAGCAGCCAGGGGGTGACCGCCTACAATGAGCAGTTCTTC. Translated, it gives CASSQGVTAYNEQFF.

The chain uses TRBV27 and TRBJ2-2, with 14 nucleotides matching TRBD2. J lost 5 bases, V lost 0 bases, and 8 bases had no gene match. The length of the CDR3 is 19 residues. CDR1 is MNHEY, CDR2 SMNVEV, per germline (reference sequence). The CDR3 region has the DNA TGTGCCAGCAGTTTATCAGGGTGGACTAGCGGGAGGAGAACCGGGGAGCTGTTTTTT. Its protein is CASSLSGWTSGRRTGELFF.

J is TRBJ2-2 and V is TRBV25-1, with 12 bases lining up with TRBD2. The germline CDR1 and CDR2 sequences are MGHDK and SYGVNS. CDR3 size: 21 residues. The V gene end was trimmed by 5 bases and the J gene end by 6 bases; junction bases not matched to a gene: 22. The CDR3 DNA follows: TGTGCCAGCAGTCTCGACCCCCGACTAGCGGGAGCTCGAATAGGGGCCGGGGAGCTGTTTTTT. Translated: CASSLDPRLAGARIGAGELFF.

The CDR3 loop is CASTLGGLDEQYF. The CDR3 DNA reads TGTGCCAGCACCCTGGGAGGTTTAGACGAGCAGTACTTC. This rearrangement joins TRBV11-2 to TRBJ2-7; D is perhaps TRBD2 (6 bases). Germline CDR1 SGHAT, CDR2 FQNNGV. V lost 7 bases and J 5 bases, leaving 15 bases between the germline ends. This CDR3 contains 13 residues.